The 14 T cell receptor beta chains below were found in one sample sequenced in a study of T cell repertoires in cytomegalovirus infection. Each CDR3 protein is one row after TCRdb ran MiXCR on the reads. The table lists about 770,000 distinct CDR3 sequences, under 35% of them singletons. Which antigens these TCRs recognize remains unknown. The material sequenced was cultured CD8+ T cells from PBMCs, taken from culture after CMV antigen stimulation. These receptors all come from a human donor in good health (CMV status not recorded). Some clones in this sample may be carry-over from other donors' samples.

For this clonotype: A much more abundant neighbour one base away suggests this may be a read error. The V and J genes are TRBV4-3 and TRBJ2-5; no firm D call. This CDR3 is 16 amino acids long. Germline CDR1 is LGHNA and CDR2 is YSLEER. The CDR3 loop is CASSQKAGSIQETRYF. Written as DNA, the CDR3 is TGCGCCAGCAGCCAAAAGGCCGGAAGCATCCAAGAGACCCGGTACTTC.

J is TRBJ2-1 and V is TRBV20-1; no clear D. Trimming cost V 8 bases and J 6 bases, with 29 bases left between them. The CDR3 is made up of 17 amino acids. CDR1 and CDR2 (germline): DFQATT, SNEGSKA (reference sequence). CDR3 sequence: CSTPARTGKFGINEQFF. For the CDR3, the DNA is TGCAGTACCCCGGCGAGGACGGGCAAATTTGGGATCAATGAGCAGTTCTTC.

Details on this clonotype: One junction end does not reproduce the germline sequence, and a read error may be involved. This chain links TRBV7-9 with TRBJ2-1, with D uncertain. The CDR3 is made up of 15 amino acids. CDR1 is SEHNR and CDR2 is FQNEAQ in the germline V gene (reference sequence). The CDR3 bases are TGTGCCAACAGCCCGCCGATTTACGGGTACAATGAGCAGTTCTTC. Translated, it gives CANSPPIYGYNEQFF.

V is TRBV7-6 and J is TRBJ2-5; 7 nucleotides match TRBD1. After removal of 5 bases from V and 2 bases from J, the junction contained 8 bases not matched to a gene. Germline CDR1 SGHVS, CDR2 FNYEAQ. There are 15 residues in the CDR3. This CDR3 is CASSRVTGKQETQYF. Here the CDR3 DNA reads TGTGCCAGCAGCCGTGTGACAGGGAAGCAAGAGACCCAGTACTTC.

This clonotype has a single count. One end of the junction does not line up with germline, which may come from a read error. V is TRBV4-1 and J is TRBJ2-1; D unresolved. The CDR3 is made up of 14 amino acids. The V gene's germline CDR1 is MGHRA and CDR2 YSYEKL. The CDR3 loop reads CASSQASRRDEQFF. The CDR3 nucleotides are TGTGCCAGCAGCCAAGCTTCTAGGAGAGATGAGCAGTTCTTC.

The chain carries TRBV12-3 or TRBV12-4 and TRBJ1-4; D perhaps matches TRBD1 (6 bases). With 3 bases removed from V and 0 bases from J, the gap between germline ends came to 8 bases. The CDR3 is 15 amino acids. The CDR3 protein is CASSFTGTTNEKLFF. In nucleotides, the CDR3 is TGTGCCAGCAGTTTCACAGGGACAACTAATGAAAAACTGTTTTTT.

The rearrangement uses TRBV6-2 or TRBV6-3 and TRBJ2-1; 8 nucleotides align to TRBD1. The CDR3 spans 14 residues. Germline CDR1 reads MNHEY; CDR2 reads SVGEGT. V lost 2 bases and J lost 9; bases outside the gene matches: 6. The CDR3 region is CASSYDGGQVEQFF. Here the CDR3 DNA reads TGTGCCAGCAGTTACGATGGGGGACAGGTTGAGCAGTTCTTC.

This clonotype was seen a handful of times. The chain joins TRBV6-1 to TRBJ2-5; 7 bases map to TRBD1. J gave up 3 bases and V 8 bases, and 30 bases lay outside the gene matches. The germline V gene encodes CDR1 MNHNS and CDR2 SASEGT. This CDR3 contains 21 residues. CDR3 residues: CASFDGIPKLRQGKLEETQYF. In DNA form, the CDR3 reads TGTGCCAGCTTTGATGGAATTCCAAAACTAAGACAGGGAAAGCTGGAAGAGACCCAGTACTTC.

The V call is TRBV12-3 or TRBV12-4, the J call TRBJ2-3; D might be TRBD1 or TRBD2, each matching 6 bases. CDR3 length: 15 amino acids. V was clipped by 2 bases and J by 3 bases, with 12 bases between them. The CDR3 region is CASSLIQGGTDTQYF. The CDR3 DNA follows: TGTGCCAGCAGTTTAATACAGGGAGGTACAGATACGCAGTATTTT.

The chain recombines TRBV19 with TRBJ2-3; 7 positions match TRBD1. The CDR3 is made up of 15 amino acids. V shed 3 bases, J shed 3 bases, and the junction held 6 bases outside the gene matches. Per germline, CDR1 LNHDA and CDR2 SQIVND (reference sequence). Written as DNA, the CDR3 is TGTGCCAGTAGTATTAAGGGGGCAAGAACAGATACGCAGTATTTT. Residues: CASSIKGARTDTQYF. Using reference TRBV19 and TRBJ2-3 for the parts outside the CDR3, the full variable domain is DGGITQSPKYLFRKEGQNVTLSCEQNLNHDAMYWYRQDPGQGLRLIYYSQIVNDFQKGDIAEGYSVSREKKESFPLTVTSAQKNPTAFYLCASSIKGARTDTQYFGPGTRLTVL.

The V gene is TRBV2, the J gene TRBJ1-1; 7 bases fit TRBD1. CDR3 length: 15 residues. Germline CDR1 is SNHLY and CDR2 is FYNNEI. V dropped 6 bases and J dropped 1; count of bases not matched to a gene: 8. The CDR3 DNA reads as TGTGCCAGCAGGGAAAAGGACAGGTCGAACACTGAAGCTTTCTTT. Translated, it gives CASREKDRSNTEAFF.

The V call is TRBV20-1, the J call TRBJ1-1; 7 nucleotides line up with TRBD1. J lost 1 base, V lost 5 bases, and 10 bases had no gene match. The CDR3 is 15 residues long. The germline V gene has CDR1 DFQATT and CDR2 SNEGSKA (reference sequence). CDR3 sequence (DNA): TGCAGTGCTTCCCCCCTAAGGGGGCGGAACACTGAAGCTTTCTTT. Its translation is CSASPLRGRNTEAFF.

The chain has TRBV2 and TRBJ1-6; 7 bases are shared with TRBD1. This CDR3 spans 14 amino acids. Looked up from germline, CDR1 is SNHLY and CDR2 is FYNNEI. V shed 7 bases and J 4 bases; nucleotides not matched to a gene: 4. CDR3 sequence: CASKSTGYNSPLHF. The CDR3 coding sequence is TGTGCCAGCAAATCGACAGGGTATAATTCACCCCTCCACTTT.

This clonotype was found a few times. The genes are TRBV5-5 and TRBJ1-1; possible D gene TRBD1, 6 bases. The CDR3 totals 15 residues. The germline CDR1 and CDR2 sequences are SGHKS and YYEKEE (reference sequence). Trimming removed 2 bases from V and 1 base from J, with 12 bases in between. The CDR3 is CASSLRQEKNTEAFF. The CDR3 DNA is TGTGCCAGCAGCTTAAGACAGGAGAAGAACACTGAAGCTTTCTTT.